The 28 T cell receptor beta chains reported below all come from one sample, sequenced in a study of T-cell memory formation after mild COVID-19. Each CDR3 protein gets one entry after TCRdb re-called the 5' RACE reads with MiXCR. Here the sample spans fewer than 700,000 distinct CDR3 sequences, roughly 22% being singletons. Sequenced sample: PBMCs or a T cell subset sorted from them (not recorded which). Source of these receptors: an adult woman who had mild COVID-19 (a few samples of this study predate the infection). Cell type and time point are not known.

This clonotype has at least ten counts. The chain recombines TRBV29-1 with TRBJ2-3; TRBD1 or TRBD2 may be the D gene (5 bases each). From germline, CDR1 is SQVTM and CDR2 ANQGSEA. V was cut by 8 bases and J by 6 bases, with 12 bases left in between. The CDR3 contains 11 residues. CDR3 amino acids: CSYDRGDTQYF. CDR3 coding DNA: TGCAGCTATGACCGGGGCGATACGCAGTATTTT.

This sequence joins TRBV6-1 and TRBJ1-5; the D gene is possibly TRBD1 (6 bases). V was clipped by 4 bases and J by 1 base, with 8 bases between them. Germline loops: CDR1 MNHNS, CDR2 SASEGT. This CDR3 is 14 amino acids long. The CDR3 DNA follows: TGTGCCAGCAGTGGAGGGGGGAGCAATCAGCCCCAGCATTTT. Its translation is CASSGGGSNQPQHF.

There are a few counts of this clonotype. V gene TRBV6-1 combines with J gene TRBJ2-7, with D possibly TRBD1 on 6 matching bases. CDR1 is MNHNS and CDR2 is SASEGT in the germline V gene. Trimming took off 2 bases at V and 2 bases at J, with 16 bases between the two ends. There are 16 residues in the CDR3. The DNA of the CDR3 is TGTGCCAGCAGTGAAAGTGAGGGGGTTCCGCCCTACGAGCAGTACTTC. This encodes CASSESEGVPPYEQYF.

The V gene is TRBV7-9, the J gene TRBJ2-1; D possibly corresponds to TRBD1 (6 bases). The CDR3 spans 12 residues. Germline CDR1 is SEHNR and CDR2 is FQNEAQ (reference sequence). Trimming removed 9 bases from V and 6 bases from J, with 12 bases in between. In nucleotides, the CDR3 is TGTGCCAGTACACAGGGTTTCAATGAGCAGTTCTTC. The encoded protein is CASTQGFNEQFF.

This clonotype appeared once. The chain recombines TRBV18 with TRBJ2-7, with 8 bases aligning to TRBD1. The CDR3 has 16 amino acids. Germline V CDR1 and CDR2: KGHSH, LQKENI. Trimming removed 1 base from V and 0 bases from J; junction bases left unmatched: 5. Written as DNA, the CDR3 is TGTGCCAGCTCACCACAAACAGGGGGGAGCTCCTACGAGCAGTACTTC. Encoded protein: CASSPQTGGSSYEQYF.

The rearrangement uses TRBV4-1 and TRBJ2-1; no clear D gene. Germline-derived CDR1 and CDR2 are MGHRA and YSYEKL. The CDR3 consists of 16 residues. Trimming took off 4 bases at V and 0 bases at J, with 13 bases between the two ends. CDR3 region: CASSPAAPSSYNEQFF. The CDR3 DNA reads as TGCGCCAGCAGCCCAGCAGCCCCCAGCTCCTACAATGAGCAGTTCTTC.

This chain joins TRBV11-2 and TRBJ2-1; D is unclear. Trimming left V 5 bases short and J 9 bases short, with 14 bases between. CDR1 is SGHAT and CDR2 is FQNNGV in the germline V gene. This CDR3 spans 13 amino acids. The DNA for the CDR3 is TGTGCCAGCAGCGTCCCTAGGGTCCCTGAGCAGTTCTTC. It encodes CASSVPRVPEQFF.

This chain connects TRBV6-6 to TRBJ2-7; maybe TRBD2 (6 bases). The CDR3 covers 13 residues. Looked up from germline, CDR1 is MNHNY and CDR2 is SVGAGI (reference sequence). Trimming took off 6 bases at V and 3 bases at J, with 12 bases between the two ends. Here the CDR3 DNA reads TGTGCCAGCAGGCCGGGACTGGGCTACGAGCAGTACTTC. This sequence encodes CASRPGLGYEQYF.

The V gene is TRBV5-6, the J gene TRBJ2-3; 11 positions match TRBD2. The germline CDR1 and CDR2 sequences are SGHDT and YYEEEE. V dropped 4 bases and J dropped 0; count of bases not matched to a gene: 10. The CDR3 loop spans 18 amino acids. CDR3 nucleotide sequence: TGTGCCAGCAGCGACGGGACTAGCGGAATCCATAGCACAGATACGCAGTATTTT. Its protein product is CASSDGTSGIHSTDTQYF.

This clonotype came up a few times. CDR3 amino acids: CASSPSGTGDGYTF. The CDR3 nucleotides are TGTGCCAGCAGTCCATCCGGGACAGGGGATGGCTACACCTTC. The V and J genes are TRBV27 and TRBJ1-2, with 10 bases that match TRBD1. The CDR3 runs 14 residues. V lost 5 bases, J lost 6 bases, and 6 bases stayed unmatched. CDR1 is MNHEY, CDR2 SMNVEV, per germline (reference sequence).

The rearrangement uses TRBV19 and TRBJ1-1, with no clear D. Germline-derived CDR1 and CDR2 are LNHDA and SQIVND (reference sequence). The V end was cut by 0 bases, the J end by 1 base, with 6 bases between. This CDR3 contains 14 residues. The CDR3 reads CASSIDTQNTEAFF. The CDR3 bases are TGTGCCAGTAGTATAGATACGCAGAACACTGAAGCTTTCTTT.

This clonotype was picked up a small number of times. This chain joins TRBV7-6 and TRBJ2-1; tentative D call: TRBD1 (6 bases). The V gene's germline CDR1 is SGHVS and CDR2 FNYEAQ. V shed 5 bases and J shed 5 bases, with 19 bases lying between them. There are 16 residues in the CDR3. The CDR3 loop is CASSPTPPQGHNEQFF. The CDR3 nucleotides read TGTGCCAGCAGCCCAACTCCCCCACAGGGCCACAATGAGCAGTTCTTC.

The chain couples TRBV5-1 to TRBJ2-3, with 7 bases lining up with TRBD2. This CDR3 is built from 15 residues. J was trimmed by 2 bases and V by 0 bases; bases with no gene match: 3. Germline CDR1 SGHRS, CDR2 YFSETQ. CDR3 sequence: CASSLVLADTDTQYF. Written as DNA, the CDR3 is TGCGCCAGCAGCTTGGTCCTAGCGGACACAGATACGCAGTATTTT.

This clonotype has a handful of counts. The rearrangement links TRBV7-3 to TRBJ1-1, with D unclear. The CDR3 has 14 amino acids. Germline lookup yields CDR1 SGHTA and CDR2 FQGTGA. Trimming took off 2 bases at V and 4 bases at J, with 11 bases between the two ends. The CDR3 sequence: CASSLSPVGTEAFF. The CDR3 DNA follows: TGTGCCAGCAGCTTATCCCCTGTTGGCACTGAAGCTTTCTTT.

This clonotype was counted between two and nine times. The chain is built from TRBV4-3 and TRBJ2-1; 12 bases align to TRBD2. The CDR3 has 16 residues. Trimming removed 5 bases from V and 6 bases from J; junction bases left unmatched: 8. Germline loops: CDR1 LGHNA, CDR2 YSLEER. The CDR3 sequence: CASSSRTSGETNEQFF. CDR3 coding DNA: TGCGCCAGCAGCTCTCGGACTAGCGGGGAAACCAATGAGCAGTTCTTC.

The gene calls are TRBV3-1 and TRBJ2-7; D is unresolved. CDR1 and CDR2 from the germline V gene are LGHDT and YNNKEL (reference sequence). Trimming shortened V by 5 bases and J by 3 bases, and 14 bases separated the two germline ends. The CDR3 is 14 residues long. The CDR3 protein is CASSKSTIYYEQYF. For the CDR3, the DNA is TGTGCCAGCAGCAAAAGTACAATATACTACGAGCAGTACTTC.

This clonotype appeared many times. The CDR3 nucleotides are TGCAGTCTAAAAAGCGACAGGGGGCGTAGTGGCTACACCTTC. This sequence encodes CSLKSDRGRSGYTF. The V and J genes are TRBV20-1 and TRBJ1-2; 10 positions agree with TRBD1. Germline loops: CDR1 DFQATT, CDR2 SNEGSKA (reference sequence). Trimming removed 8 bases from V and 7 bases from J; junction bases left unmatched: 13. The CDR3 runs 14 residues.

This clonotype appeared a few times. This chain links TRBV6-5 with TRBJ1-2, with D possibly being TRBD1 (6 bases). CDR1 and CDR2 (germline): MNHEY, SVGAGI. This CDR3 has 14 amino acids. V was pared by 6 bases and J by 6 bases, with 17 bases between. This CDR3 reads CASREGVFEDGYTF. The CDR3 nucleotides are TGTGCCAGCAGGGAGGGGGTCTTCGAGGATGGCTACACCTTC.

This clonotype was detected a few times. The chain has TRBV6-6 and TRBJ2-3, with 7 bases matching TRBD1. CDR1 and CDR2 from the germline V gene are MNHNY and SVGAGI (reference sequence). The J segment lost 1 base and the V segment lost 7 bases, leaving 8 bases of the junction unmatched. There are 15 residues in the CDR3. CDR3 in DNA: TGTGCCAGCATCGAGACAGGGAGAGGCACAGATACGCAGTATTTT. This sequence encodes CASIETGRGTDTQYF.

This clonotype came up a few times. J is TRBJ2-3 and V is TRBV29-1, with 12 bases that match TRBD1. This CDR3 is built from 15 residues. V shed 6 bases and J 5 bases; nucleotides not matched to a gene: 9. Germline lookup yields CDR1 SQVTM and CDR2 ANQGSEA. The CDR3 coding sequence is TGCAGCGTCACCGGGACAGGGGGCGCGTTAGATACGCAGTATTTT. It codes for CSVTGTGGALDTQYF.

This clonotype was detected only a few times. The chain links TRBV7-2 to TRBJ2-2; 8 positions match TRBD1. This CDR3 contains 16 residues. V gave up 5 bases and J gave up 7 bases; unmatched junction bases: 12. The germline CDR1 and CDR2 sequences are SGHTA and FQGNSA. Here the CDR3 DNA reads TGTGCCAGCAGCACCAGGACAGGGACCGGGAGCGGGGAGCTGTTTTTT. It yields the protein CASSTRTGTGSGELFF.

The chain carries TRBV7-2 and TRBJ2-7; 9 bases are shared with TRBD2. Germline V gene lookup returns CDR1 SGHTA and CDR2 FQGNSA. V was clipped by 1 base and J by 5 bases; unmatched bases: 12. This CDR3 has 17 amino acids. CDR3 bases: TGTGCCAGCAGCTTAGTCGGGCTAGCGGGGTCCGCGGACGAGCAGTACTTC. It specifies CASSLVGLAGSADEQYF.

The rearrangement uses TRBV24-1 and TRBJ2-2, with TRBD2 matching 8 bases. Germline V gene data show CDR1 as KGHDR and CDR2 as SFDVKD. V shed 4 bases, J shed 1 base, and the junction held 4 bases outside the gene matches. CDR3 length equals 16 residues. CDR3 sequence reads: CATSEPSGGNTGELFF. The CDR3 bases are TGTGCCACCAGTGAACCCAGCGGGGGGAACACCGGGGAGCTGTTTTTT.

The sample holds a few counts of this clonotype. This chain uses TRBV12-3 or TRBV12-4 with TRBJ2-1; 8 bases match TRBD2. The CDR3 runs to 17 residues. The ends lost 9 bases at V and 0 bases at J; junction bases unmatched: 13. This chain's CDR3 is CARHGRSRGASYNEQFF. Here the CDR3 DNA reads TGTGCCAGACATGGGAGGTCGCGGGGGGCCTCCTACAATGAGCAGTTCTTC.

The CDR3 DNA follows: TGTGCCGGGGTGCCGGGACAGAATAATTCACCCCTCCACTTT. It translates to CAGVPGQNNSPLHF. The J gene is TRBJ1-6, the V gene TRBV30; 7 bases align to TRBD1. The CDR3 extends over 14 amino acids. Germline-derived CDR1 and CDR2 are GTSNPN and SVGIG (reference sequence). After removal of 8 bases from V and 5 bases from J, the junction contained 9 bases not matched to a gene.

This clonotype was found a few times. CDR3 sequence (DNA): TGTGCCAGCATCAATCCACTAGCGTTCCGGGGCACAGATACGCAGTATTTT. This translates into CASINPLAFRGTDTQYF. The J gene is TRBJ2-3, the V gene TRBV6-2 or TRBV6-3; TRBD2 matches at 7 bases. CDR1 and CDR2 (germline): MNHEY, SVGEGT. The CDR3 sequence is 17 residues long. The junction had 14 bases not matched to a gene; V was cut back by 7 bases and J by 1 base.

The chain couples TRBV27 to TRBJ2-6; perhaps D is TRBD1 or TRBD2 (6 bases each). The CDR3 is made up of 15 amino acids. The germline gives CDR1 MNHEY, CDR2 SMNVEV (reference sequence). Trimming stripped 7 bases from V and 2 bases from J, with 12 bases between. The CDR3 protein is CASKMGGTGANVLTF. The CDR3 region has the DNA TGTGCCAGCAAAATGGGGGGCACTGGGGCCAACGTCCTGACTTTC.

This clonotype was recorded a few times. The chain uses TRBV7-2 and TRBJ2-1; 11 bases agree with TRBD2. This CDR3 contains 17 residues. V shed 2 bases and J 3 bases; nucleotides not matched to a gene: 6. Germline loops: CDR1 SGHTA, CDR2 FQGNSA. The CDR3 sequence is CASSLSASGRFYNEQFF. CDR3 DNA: TGTGCCAGCAGCTTATCGGCTAGCGGGAGGTTCTACAATGAGCAGTTCTTC. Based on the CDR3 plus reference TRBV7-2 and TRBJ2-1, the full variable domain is GAGVSQSPSNKVTEKGKDVELRCDPISGHTALYWYRQSLGQGLEFLIYFQGNSAPDKSGLPSDRFSAERTGGSVSTLTIQRTQQEDSAVYLCASSLSASGRFYNEQFFGPGTRLTVL.